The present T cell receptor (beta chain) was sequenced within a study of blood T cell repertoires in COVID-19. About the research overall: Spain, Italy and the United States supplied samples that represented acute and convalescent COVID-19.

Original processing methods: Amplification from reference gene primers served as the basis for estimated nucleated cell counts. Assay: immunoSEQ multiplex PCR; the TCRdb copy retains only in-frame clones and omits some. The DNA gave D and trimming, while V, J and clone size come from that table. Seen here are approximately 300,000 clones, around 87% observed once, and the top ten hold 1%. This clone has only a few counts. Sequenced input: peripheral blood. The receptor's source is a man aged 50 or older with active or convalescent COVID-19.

The CDR3 sequence is CASKRGDRNEQFF. The DNA for the CDR3 is TGTGCCAGTAAACGGGGGGATCGCAATGAGCAGTTCTTC. This sequence joins TRBV19 and TRBJ2-1; 7 bases are a match to TRBD2. The length of the CDR3 is 13 residues. Per the germline V gene, CDR1 is LNHDA and CDR2 is SQIVND (reference sequence). The ends lost 7 bases at V and 6 bases at J; junction bases unmatched: 6.